These 5 T cell receptor beta chains were all obtained from the same sample, sequenced in a study of T cells in Graves' hyperthyroidism and ophthalmopathy. TCR beta CDR3 regions were amplified from RNA transcripts. A set of HTBI primers served as the primers for a first-round RT-PCR of the TCR CDR3. TCRdb reprocessed the multiplex PCR reads with MiXCR, giving one entry per CDR3 protein. Of some 800,000 distinct CDR3 sequences listed, around 39% are singletons. The sample consisted of blood. The receptor set was obtained from a man younger than 35 with Graves' hyperthyroidism.

Remarks on this clonotype: A read error is possible here, since a much larger clone lies one base away. J is TRBJ1-4 and V is TRBV9, with a weak D call TRBD1 (5 bases). Germline V gene data show CDR1 as SGDLS and CDR2 as YYNGEE. The length of the CDR3 is 12 residues. V lost 7 bases and J lost 8, with 12 bases in between. The DNA for the CDR3 is TGTGCCAGCGGCGCAGAGGGGGAAAAACTGTTTTTT. The encoded protein is CASGAEGEKLFF. The variable domain in full, completed from reference TRBV9 and TRBJ1-4, reads DSGVTQTPKHLITATGQRVTLRCSPRSGDLSVYWYQQSLDQGLQFLIQYYNGEERAKGNILERFSAQQFPDLHSELNLSSLELGDSALYFCASGAEGEKLFFGSGTQLSVL.

There are many counts of this clonotype. The chain couples TRBV29-1 to TRBJ2-2, with TRBD1 matching 8 bases. The CDR3 has 14 amino acids. CDR1 and CDR2 from the germline V gene are SQVTM and ANQGSEA. The J segment lost 5 bases and the V segment lost 4 bases, leaving 6 bases of the junction unmatched. The CDR3 sequence is CSVVWGDRTGELFF. DNA of the CDR3: TGCAGCGTTGTGTGGGGGGACAGGACCGGGGAGCTGTTTTTT.

The genes are TRBV20-1 and TRBJ2-7; D might be TRBD2 (5 bases). The CDR3 has 17 residues. Germline values: CDR1 DFQATT, CDR2 SNEGSKA (reference sequence). Between the trimmed V and J ends, which lost 0 bases and 4 bases, there was a span of 22 bases. As DNA, the CDR3 is TGCAGTGCTAGAGATCCCGGCGTGGTCACCGGGGAATACGAGCAGTACTTC. Translating gives CSARDPGVVTGEYEQYF.

The sample holds many counts of this clonotype. This rearrangement joins TRBV20-1 to TRBJ1-6; 9 bases fit TRBD1. Germline assignment: CDR1 DFQATT and CDR2 SNEGSKA (reference sequence). The CDR3 has 15 amino acids. V lost 3 bases, J lost 2 bases, and 2 bases stayed unmatched. The CDR3 DNA reads TGCAGTGCTAGGGACAGGGGAACCTATAATTCACCCCTCCACTTT. Its protein is CSARDRGTYNSPLHF.

There are many counts of this clonotype. The chain uses TRBV15 and TRBJ1-1; no reliable D call. Trimming left V 2 bases short and J 1 base short, with 8 bases between. In germline, CDR1 is LNHNV, CDR2 YYDKDF (reference sequence). The CDR3 is 14 amino acids. The DNA of the CDR3 is TGTGCCACCAGCAGAATATCAGCGAACACTGAAGCTTTCTTT. It yields the protein CATSRISANTEAFF.